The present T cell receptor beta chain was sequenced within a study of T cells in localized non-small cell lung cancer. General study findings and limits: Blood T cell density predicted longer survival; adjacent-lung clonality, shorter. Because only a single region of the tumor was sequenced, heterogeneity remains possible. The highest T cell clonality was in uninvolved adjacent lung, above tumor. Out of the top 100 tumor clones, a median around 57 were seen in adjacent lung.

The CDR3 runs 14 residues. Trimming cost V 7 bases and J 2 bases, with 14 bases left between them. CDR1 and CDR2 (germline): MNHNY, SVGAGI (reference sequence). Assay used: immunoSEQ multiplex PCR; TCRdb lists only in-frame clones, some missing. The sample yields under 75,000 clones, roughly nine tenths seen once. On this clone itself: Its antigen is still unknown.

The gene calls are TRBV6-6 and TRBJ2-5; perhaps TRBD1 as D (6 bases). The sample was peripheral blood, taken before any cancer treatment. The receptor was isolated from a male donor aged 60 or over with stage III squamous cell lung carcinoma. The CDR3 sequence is CASTAGTRQETQYF. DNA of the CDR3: TGTGCCAGCACCGCTGGGACAAGACAAGAGACCCAGTACTTC.